These T cell receptor beta chains were read from a single sample in a study of CD8+CD57+ T cells in acquired aplastic anemia. TCRdb reprocessed the reads via MiXCR and lists one record per CDR3 protein. Of about 180,000 distinct CDR3 sequences listed, nearly 65% are singletons. The sequencing sample was made of sorted CD4+, CD8+, or CD8+CD57+ T cells (not recorded which) from PBMCs. These receptors all stem from a human donor with aplastic anemia. Both conserved end residues are part of each CDR3. The order of the fields is V gene, clone size, D gene, J gene, CDR3 DNA, CDR3 protein. The D gene is left open where the match is weak. Clone sizes are given selectively: once, few, many, or a class where the clone is expanded.

>TRBV9|once|TRBD1|TRBJ1-1
TGTGCCAGCAGCGTAGTGACAGGGTCGAGGGATGAAGCTTTCTTT
CASSVVTGSRDEAFF
>TRBV7-3|-|TRBD1|TRBJ2-2
TGTGCCAGCAGCCTGGGACAGGAGAACACCGGGGAGCTGTTTTTT
CASSLGQENTGELFF
>TRBV2|-|TRBD1|TRBJ1-3
TGTGCCAGCAGTGGGGGACAGGCTATCTCTGGAAACACCATATATTTT
CASSGGQAISGNTIYF
>TRBV2|-|TRBD2|TRBJ2-1
TGTGCCAGCAGCCAGGAAGCGGGAGCCACCTACAATGAGCAGTTCTTC
CASSQEAGATYNEQFF
>TRBV7-2|few|-|TRBJ1-1
TGTGCCAGCAGCTGGGTTTTGGGGTGGGCTGAAGCTTTCTTT
CASSWVLGWAEAFF
>TRBV11-2|many|-|TRBJ1-4
TGTGCCAGCAGCCTCGGACGGAGGGCTCATGAAAAACTGTTTTTT
CASSLGRRAHEKLFF
>TRBV2|-|-|TRBJ1-2
TGTGCCAGCGGTTCCCACGGGACAAATACTGGCTACACCTTC
CASGSHGTNTGYTF
>TRBV9|-|-|TRBJ2-7
TGTGCCAGCAGCCTCCGGGCAGCGTCCTACGAGCAGTACTTC
CASSLRAASYEQYF
>TRBV5-4|-|-|TRBJ2-7
TGTGCCAGCAGCTTGCCGGGGCAGGGGAGAAGCCAGCAGTACTTC
CASSLPGQGRSQQYF
>TRBV4-2|few|-|TRBJ1-2
TGTGCCAGCAGCCAATTTCCCCTCGAGGGGACCTTTAACTATGGCTACACCTTC
CASSQFPLEGTFNYGYTF
>TRBV7-2|once|-|TRBJ2-7
TGTGCCAGCACCCCCGAGACACTTTTAGGCTCCTACGAGCAGTACTTC
CASTPETLLGSYEQYF
>TRBV7-2|-|-|TRBJ1-5
TGTGCCAGCAGCTACGACTCTCGAGGACTCAATCAGCCCCAGCATTTT
CASSYDSRGLNQPQHF
>TRBV7-9|-|-|TRBJ2-7
TGTGCCAGCAGCCAATACCGGAAGGGTCGGTACGAGCAGTACTTC
CASSQYRKGRYEQYF
>TRBV11-2|-|-|TRBJ2-7
TGTGCCAGCAGCAGGGGTGAGCAGTACTTC
CASSRGEQYF
>TRBV20-1|few|-|TRBJ2-7
TGCAGTGCGTCGACGGAAGCCTACGAGCAGTACTTC
CSASTEAYEQYF
>TRBV3-1|many|TRBD1|TRBJ2-7
TGTGCCAGCAGCCACGGGACAGGGGACTACGAGCAGTACTTC
CASSHGTGDYEQYF
>TRBV25-1|-|-|TRBJ2-3
TGTGCCAGCAGTGAAGTTGGGTGGCTCAGGGCAGATACGCAGTATTTT
CASSEVGWLRADTQYF
>TRBV10-3|few|TRBD2|TRBJ2-7
TGTGCCATCAGTCACGGGGGGGGCCCCTACGAGCAGTACTTC
CAISHGGGPYEQYF
>TRBV6-5|-|-|TRBJ1-6
TGTGCCAGCAGACGTGCAGGGGTGTCACCCCTCCACTTT
CASRRAGVSPLHF
>TRBV19|many|TRBD1|TRBJ1-5
TGTGCCAGTAGTCCCACCGGGACAGCCTATAGCAATCAGCCCCAGCATTTT
CASSPTGTAYSNQPQHF
>TRBV20-1|-|TRBD1|TRBJ2-7
TGCAGTGCTAGGGACAGGAGAACCTACGAGCAGTACTTC
CSARDRRTYEQYF
>TRBV4-1|many|TRBD1|TRBJ2-6
TGCGCCAGCAGCCAATCCCCGGGACAGGGGGACGGGGCCAACGTCCTGACTTTC
CASSQSPGQGDGANVLTF
>TRBV7-2|-|TRBD1|TRBJ1-6
TGTGCCAGCAGCTTTCCTGGGACAGTCAATTCACCCCTCCACTTT
CASSFPGTVNSPLHF
>TRBV12-3/TRBV12-4|-|-|TRBJ1-1
TGTGCCAGCAGTTTAGCTATTAACACTGAAGCTTTCTTT
CASSLAINTEAFF
>TRBV9|once|-|TRBJ1-2
TGTGCCAGCAGCGTAGATTCGGTAGATGGCTACACCTTC
CASSVDSVDGYTF
>TRBV7-9|many|-|TRBJ1-2
TGTGCCAGCAGCTTAATATCGACAGGCCACCTCACTAACTATGGCTACACCTTC
CASSLISTGHLTNYGYTF
>TRBV7-8|once|TRBD1|TRBJ1-1
TGTGCCAGCAGCTTAGAAGGGGACAGGGGGCCTAACACTGAAGCTTTCTTT
CASSLEGDRGPNTEAFF
>TRBV4-2|-|TRBD1|TRBJ2-5
TGTGCCAGCAGTTTCGGGCAGGGGGCTTCGGAGACCCAGTACTTC
CASSFGQGASETQYF
>TRBV10-2|many|-|TRBJ2-7
TGCGCCAGCAGTAACGTCGGGGGCTTCGGCGAGCAGTACTTC
CASSNVGGFGEQYF
>TRBV20-1|many|TRBD1|TRBJ1-1
TGCAGTGCGTGGACAGGGCTGGCTACTGAAGCTTTCTTT
CSAWTGLATEAFF
>TRBV9|-|-|TRBJ1-2
TGTGCCAGCAGCCCAGGTGAGGCTGGCTACACCTTC
CASSPGEAGYTF
>TRBV6-2/TRBV6-3|-|TRBD2|TRBJ2-1
TGTGCCAGCAGTTGGCGTCTAGCGGGGGCCGATGAGCAGTTCTTC
CASSWRLAGADEQFF
>TRBV9|many|-|TRBJ1-6
TGTGCCAGCAGCGGCAAACAGGTGAACTATAATTCACCCCTCCACTTT
CASSGKQVNYNSPLHF
>TRBV19|-|TRBD2|TRBJ2-2
TGTGCCAGTAGCCAGACTAGCGGGGGGGAGCTGTTTTTT
CASSQTSGGELFF
>TRBV9|many|-|TRBJ2-7
TGTGCCAGCAGCGTAGAGGGGTACGACGAGCAGTACTTC
CASSVEGYDEQYF
>TRBV7-2|-|-|TRBJ2-1
TGTGCCAGCAGCTTAGCTGGGGGCACAGATACGCAGTTCTTC
CASSLAGGTDTQFF
>TRBV15|-|TRBD1|TRBJ1-1
TGTGCCACCAGCAGCAACCGGGACAGGGGGTACACTGAAGCTTTCTTT
CATSSNRDRGYTEAFF
>TRBV7-9|few|TRBD2|TRBJ2-3
TGTGCCAGCAGTGGCGGGGGGCCAGATACGCAGTATTTT
CASSGGGPDTQYF
>TRBV25-1|-|TRBD1|TRBJ1-2
TGTGCCAGCAGTGAGCGCACAGGGGGCGCGGGCTATGGCTACACCTTC
CASSERTGGAGYGYTF
>TRBV7-9|many|-|TRBJ2-2
TGTGCCAGCAGCCGCGGGCCGCACACCGGGGAGCTGTTTTTT
CASSRGPHTGELFF
>TRBV19|once|TRBD1|TRBJ1-5
TGTGCCAGTAGCGGGACAGGGACTAGCAATCAGCCCCAGCATTTT
CASSGTGTSNQPQHF
>TRBV6-5|-|TRBD1|TRBJ1-2
TGTGCCAGCAGGTCAGGGGGCATTCCCTATGGCTACACCTTC
CASRSGGIPYGYTF
>TRBV7-9|-|TRBD1|TRBJ1-6
TGTGCCAGCAGCCTTGGGACAGGCAGAAATTCACCCCTCCACTTT
CASSLGTGRNSPLHF
>TRBV5-8|-|-|TRBJ2-5
TGTGCCAGCAGCTTGGGGAGGACTTGGGGCCCGTACTTC
CASSLGRTWGPYF
>TRBV7-3|-|-|TRBJ2-7
TGTGCCAGCAGCTTAGGTCCAGGGTCCTACGAGCAGTACTTC
CASSLGPGSYEQYF
>TRBV20-1|many|TRBD1|TRBJ2-3
TGCAGTGTAAACAGGGGAACCACAGATACGCAGTATTTT
CSVNRGTTDTQYF
>TRBV25-1|-|-|TRBJ1-6
TGTGCCAGCAGTGGCATGTCCGCGGGCGATAATTCACCCCTCCACTTT
CASSGMSAGDNSPLHF
>TRBV19|once|-|TRBJ1-5
TGTGCCAGTAGTATATTAGGACAGCCCCAGCATTTT
CASSILGQPQHF
>TRBV7-9|once|-|TRBJ1-5
TGTGCCAGCAGCCAGCAGGGGCCCAATCAGCCCCAGCATTTT
CASSQQGPNQPQHF
>TRBV25-1|-|-|TRBJ1-1
TGTCCCTTCCGGCGTCCGGCAACCCCCAGAGGACCCTTGAACACTGAAGCTTTCTTT
CPFRRPATPRGPLNTEAFF
>TRBV19|-|-|TRBJ1-2
TGTGCCAGTAGTACAGAGCTCTATGGCTACACCTTC
CASSTELYGYTF
>TRBV19|-|-|TRBJ1-6
TGTGCCAGTACCGACTCACCCAACAGGGTAGTCGGTTCACCCCTCCACTTT
CASTDSPNRVVGSPLHF
>TRBV5-1|-|-|TRBJ1-1
TGCGCCAGCAGCCAGGCTTGGGGTGAAGCTTTCTTT
CASSQAWGEAFF
>TRBV24-1|-|-|TRBJ2-3
TGTGCCACCAATGATCGATTGTTGCCAGATACGCAGTGTTTT
CATNDRLLPDTQCF
>TRBV6-5|-|-|TRBJ1-1
TGTGCCAGCAGTCTAAACAGGGACACTGAAGCTTTCTTT
CASSLNRDTEAFF